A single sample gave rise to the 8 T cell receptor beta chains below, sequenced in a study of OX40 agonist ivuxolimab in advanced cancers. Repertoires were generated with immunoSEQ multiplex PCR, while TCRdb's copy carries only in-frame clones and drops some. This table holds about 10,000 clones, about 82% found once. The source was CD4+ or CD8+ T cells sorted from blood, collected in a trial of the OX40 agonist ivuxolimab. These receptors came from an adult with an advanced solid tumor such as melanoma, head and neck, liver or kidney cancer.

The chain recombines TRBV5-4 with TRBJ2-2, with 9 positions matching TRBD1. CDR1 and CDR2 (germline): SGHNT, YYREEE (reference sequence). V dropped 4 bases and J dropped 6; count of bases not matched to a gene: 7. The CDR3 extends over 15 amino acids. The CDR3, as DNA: TGTGCCAGCAGCCCGGGACAGGGTACGTCCGGGGAGCTGTTTTTT. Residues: CASSPGQGTSGELFF.

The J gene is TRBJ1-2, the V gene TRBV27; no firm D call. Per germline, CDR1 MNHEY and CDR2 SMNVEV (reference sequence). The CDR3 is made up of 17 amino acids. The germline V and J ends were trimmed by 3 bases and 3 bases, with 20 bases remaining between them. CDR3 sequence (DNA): TGTGCCAGCAGTTTCCCCCAGCGACCGACCCTCTACTATGGCTACACCTTC. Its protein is CASSFPQRPTLYYGYTF.

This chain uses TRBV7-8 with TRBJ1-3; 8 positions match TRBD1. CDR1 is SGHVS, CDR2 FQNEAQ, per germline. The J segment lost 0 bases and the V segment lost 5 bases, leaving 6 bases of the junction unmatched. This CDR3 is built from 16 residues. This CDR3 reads CASSLGQVYSGNTIYF. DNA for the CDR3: TGTGCCAGCAGCCTGGGACAGGTCTACTCTGGAAACACCATATATTTT.

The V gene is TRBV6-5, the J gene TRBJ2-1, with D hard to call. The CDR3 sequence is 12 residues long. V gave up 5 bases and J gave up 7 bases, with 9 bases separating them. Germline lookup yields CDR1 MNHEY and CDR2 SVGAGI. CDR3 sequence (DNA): TGTGCCAGCAGTCCCGCAAGGAATGAGCAGTTCTTC. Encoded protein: CASSPARNEQFF.

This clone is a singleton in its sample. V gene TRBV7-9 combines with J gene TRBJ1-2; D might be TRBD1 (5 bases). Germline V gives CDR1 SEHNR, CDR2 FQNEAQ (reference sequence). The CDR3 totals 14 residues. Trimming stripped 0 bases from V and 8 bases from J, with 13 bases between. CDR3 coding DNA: TGTGCCAGCAGCTTAGCAACAGGAAATATGGGCTACACCTTC. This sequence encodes CASSLATGNMGYTF.

The CDR3 sequence: CASSYFGPSWGQFF. CDR3 in DNA: TGTGCCAGCAGTTACTTTGGTCCTAGCTGGGGGCAGTTCTTC. This sequence joins TRBV6-9 and TRBJ2-1; D may be TRBD2 (5 bases). From germline, CDR1 is MNHGY and CDR2 SVAAGI. This CDR3 contains 14 residues. The V gene lost 3 bases and the J gene lost 12 bases, with 18 bases spanning the gap.

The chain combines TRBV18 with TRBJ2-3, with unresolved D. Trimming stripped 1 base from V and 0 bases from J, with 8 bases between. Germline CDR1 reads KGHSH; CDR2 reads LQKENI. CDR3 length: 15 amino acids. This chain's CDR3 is CASSPLGISTDTQYF. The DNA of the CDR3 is TGTGCCAGCTCACCACTGGGTATTAGCACAGATACGCAGTATTTT.

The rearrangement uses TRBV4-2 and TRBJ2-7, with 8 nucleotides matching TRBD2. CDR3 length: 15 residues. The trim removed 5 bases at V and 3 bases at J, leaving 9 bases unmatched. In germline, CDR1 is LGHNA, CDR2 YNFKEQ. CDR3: CASSLSLAENYEQYF. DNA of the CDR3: TGTGCCAGCAGCTTATCACTAGCGGAGAACTACGAGCAGTACTTC.